This passage covers 5 T cell receptor beta chains from one sample sequenced in a study of T cell changes during pregnancy in multiple sclerosis. The table came from immunoSEQ multiplex PCR; TCRdb's copy has only in-frame clones and leaves some out. The top ten clones hold roughly 3.9% of a sample with about 68,000 clones, approximately 92% of them seen once. The material was peripheral blood, obtained after pregnancy. The origin of the receptors is a female donor in good health, enrolled as a control in a pregnancy study.

The chain combines TRBV7-2 with TRBJ2-7; D unresolved. The CDR3 runs 13 residues. Germline-derived CDR1 and CDR2 are SGHTA and FQGNSA. The germline V and J ends were trimmed by 1 base and 2 bases, with 6 bases remaining between them. In DNA form, the CDR3 reads TGTGCCAGCAGCTTAGGAGCCCCCTACGAGCAGTACTTC. The encoded protein is CASSLGAPYEQYF.

The chain joins TRBV9 to TRBJ1-4, with TRBD1 matching over 7 bases. In germline, CDR1 is SGDLS, CDR2 YYNGEE. Germline trimming cut 5 bases from V and 0 bases from J; bases unmatched to any gene: 13. There are 18 residues in the CDR3. CDR3 sequence reads: CASSSDGTAKSTNEKLFF. DNA of the CDR3: TGTGCCAGCAGTTCGGACGGGACAGCTAAATCAACTAATGAAAAACTGTTTTTT.

V usage is TRBV7-9 and J usage is TRBJ2-5; 8 bases are shared with TRBD1. Germline V CDR1 and CDR2: SEHNR, FQNEAQ (reference sequence). With V trimmed by 4 bases and J by 5 bases, 6 bases remained unmatched. The CDR3 loop spans 14 amino acids. CDR3 protein: CASSSGQGRETQYF. The DNA of the CDR3 is TGTGCCAGCAGCTCCGGACAGGGCCGGGAGACCCAGTACTTC.

V gene TRBV27 combines with J gene TRBJ1-2; 7 nucleotides agree with TRBD1. The CDR3 extends over 16 amino acids. V dropped 3 bases and J dropped 5; count of bases not matched to a gene: 12. The germline V gene has CDR1 MNHEY and CDR2 SMNVEV (reference sequence). The CDR3 sequence: CASSFSGDSWGYGYTF. DNA for the CDR3: TGTGCCAGCAGTTTCTCCGGGGACAGTTGGGGATATGGCTACACCTTC.

The genes are TRBV27 and TRBJ1-1; D remains ambiguous. The CDR3 contains 14 residues. Deletions cut 2 bases from V and 0 bases from J, with 7 bases between. Germline assignment: CDR1 MNHEY and CDR2 SMNVEV (reference sequence). CDR3: CASSLGGMNTEAFF. DNA of the CDR3: TGTGCCAGCAGTTTAGGAGGGATGAACACTGAAGCTTTCTTT.